These 15 T cell receptor beta chains were sequenced from one sample in a study of blood T cell repertoires in COVID-19. Measured with immunoSEQ multiplex PCR; TCRdb has only the in-frame clones, and not every one. The sample records some 200,000 clones, almost 85% being singletons. Input material: peripheral blood. These receptors were taken from a woman between 70 and 85 years old with COVID-19, enrolled during active disease.

The chain joins TRBV7-8 to TRBJ2-7, with a tentative D call TRBD1 (6 bases). The V end lost 3 bases, the J end lost 2 bases, and 11 bases lay between the germline ends. From germline, CDR1 is SGHVS and CDR2 FQNEAQ. This CDR3 is built from 14 residues. Here the CDR3 reads CASSFRDKAYEQYF. CDR3 sequence (DNA): TGTGCCAGCAGCTTCCGGGACAAGGCCTACGAGCAGTACTTC.

V gene TRBV3-1 (or the pseudogene TRBV3-2) combines with J gene TRBJ2-2, with 7 nucleotides matching TRBD1. The trim removed 4 bases at V and 4 bases at J, leaving 3 bases unmatched. The CDR3 sequence is 14 residues long. Germline V lookup: CDR1 LGHDT, CDR2 YNNKEL (reference sequence). The DNA of the CDR3 is TGTGCCAGCAGCCGACAGGGAAGCACCGGGGAGCTGTTTTTT. Its translation: CASSRQGSTGELFF.

This clone was found a few times. The chain couples TRBV6-1 to TRBJ1-1; D unresolved. The germline V and J ends were trimmed by 2 bases and 0 bases, with 7 bases remaining between them. Germline CDR1 MNHNS, CDR2 SASEGT. The CDR3 runs 14 residues. CDR3 DNA: TGTGCCAGCAGTGAAAACACAGTGAACACTGAAGCTTTCTTT. It codes for CASSENTVNTEAFF.

This chain uses TRBV10-3 with TRBJ1-6; TRBD1 might be the D (5 bases). V was pared by 1 base and J by 7 bases, with 14 bases between. Germline V gene lookup returns CDR1 ENHRY and CDR2 SYGVKD. The CDR3 is 16 amino acids. CDR3 in amino acids: CAISEWLGVQNSPLHF. The CDR3 DNA is TGTGCCATCAGTGAGTGGTTAGGGGTTCAGAATTCACCCCTCCACTTT.

The chain joins TRBV18 to TRBJ2-5; TRBD2 is a possible D gene (5 bases). Per germline, CDR1 KGHSH and CDR2 LQKENI. The CDR3 length is 14 residues. V was pared by 3 bases and J by 4 bases, with 12 bases between. CDR3 DNA: TGTGCCAGCTCACCCTTTAACGAGGGAGAGACCCAGTACTTC. Encoded protein: CASSPFNEGETQYF.

A note on this clone: This likely comes from a read error, as the CDR3 has no conserved phenylalanine or tryptophan at its end. Because the CDR3's place on the DNA is in doubt, the DNA is left out and the CDR3 is given as listed by TCRdb. The V gene is TRBV5-6, the J gene TRBJ1-2. The CDR3 has 13 amino acids, counting both end residues. Per germline, CDR1 SGHDT and CDR2 YYEEEE. CDR3 region: CASSLLRETTLFS.

The chain employs TRBV30 and TRBJ2-7, with a weak D call TRBD1 (6 bases). This CDR3 contains 17 residues. Germline CDR1 GTSNPN, CDR2 SVGIG (reference sequence). The germline V and J ends were trimmed by 4 bases and 0 bases, with 22 bases remaining between them. CDR3 bases: TGTGCCTGGACTTGGGGTAGGGACACCATAAGCTCCTACGAGCAGTACTTC. It translates to CAWTWGRDTISSYEQYF.

CDR3 sequence (DNA): TGTGCCAGCAGCTCGATCTTCTCGACGGAAGGGACTCAAAGCAGGTACTTC. Translated: CASSSIFSTEGTQSRYF. This sequence joins TRBV5-6 and TRBJ2-7; D is possibly TRBD2 (6 bases). The CDR3 runs to 17 residues. V lost 3 bases and J 12 bases, leaving 31 bases between the germline ends. The germline gives CDR1 SGHDT, CDR2 YYEEEE.

This clone has a single count. V usage is TRBV5-4 and J usage is TRBJ1-3, with a possible D match to TRBD1 (5 bases). V dropped 5 bases and J dropped 4 bases, with 16 bases sitting between them. CDR3 size: 15 residues. From germline, CDR1 is SGHNT and CDR2 YYREEE (reference sequence). The CDR3: CASSLNGGAGNTIYF. As DNA, the CDR3 is TGTGCCAGCAGTTTGAACGGGGGAGCGGGAAACACCATATATTTT.

This sequence joins TRBV9 and TRBJ1-2, with no clear D. Trimming cost V 0 bases and J 5 bases, with 11 bases left between them. This CDR3 spans 14 amino acids. CDR1 is SGDLS and CDR2 is YYNGEE in the germline V gene. This CDR3 reads CASSVAHSLYGYTF. Written as DNA, the CDR3 is TGTGCCAGCAGCGTAGCCCACAGCCTATATGGCTACACCTTC.

The genes are TRBV19 and TRBJ1-2; D gene unclear. CDR1 LNHDA and CDR2 SQIVND come from the germline V gene (reference sequence). This CDR3 is 16 amino acids long. The V and J ends lost 1 base and 0 bases respectively, with 12 bases between them. The DNA of the CDR3 is TGTGCCAGTAGTATAGGGGCGCGGGTTTCTAACTATGGCTACACCTTC. It encodes CASSIGARVSNYGYTF.

CDR3 bases: TGTGCCAGCAGCCCCGGACAGGGTGCCGGCGGCACTGAAGCTTTCTTT. Its protein is CASSPGQGAGGTEAFF. V gene TRBV7-9 combines with J gene TRBJ1-1; the match to TRBD1 covers 8 bases. The CDR3 has 16 amino acids. V shed 5 bases, J shed 4 bases, and the junction held 12 bases outside the gene matches. Germline CDR1 reads SEHNR; CDR2 reads FQNEAQ (reference sequence).

The genes are TRBV6-2 or TRBV6-3 and TRBJ1-2; D perhaps matches TRBD1 (6 bases). CDR3 length: 18 residues. The V and J ends lost 6 bases and 4 bases respectively, with 27 bases between them. Germline values: CDR1 MNHEY, CDR2 SVGEGT. This chain's CDR3 is CASSDGRGLTSSGYGYTF. As DNA, the CDR3 is TGTGCCAGCAGCGACGGTAGGGGGTTGACGTCAAGTGGCTATGGCTACACCTTC.

This clone was seen a handful of times. The chain has TRBV19 and TRBJ2-7, with D maybe TRBD1 (5 bases). V lost 6 bases and J 0 bases, leaving 12 bases between the germline ends. This CDR3 has 14 residues. Germline CDR1 reads LNHDA; CDR2 reads SQIVND (reference sequence). CDR3 amino acids: CASSPEQASYEQYF. The CDR3 nucleotides are TGTGCCAGTAGCCCCGAACAGGCCTCCTACGAGCAGTACTTC.

The chain has TRBV10-3 and TRBJ1-5; 10 nucleotides line up with TRBD1. Germline V CDR1 and CDR2: ENHRY, SYGVKD. The trim removed 8 bases at V and 4 bases at J, leaving 8 bases unmatched. This CDR3 has 15 amino acids. For the CDR3, the DNA is TGTGCCATCGGGGAGACAGGGGGCGCGAATCAGCCCCAGCATTTT. This encodes CAIGETGGANQPQHF.